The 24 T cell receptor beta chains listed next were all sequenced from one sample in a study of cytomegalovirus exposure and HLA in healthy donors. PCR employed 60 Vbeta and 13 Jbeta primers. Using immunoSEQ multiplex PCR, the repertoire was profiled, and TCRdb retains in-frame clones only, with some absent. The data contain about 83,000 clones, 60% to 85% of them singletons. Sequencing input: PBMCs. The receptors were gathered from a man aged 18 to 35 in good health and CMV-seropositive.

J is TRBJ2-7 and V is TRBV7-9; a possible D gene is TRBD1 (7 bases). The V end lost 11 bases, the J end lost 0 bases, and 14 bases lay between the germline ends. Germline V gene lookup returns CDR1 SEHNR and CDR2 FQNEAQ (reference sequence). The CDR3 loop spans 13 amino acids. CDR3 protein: CAGAGQSSYEQYF. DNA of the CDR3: TGTGCCGGGGCGGGACAGAGCTCCTACGAGCAGTACTTC.

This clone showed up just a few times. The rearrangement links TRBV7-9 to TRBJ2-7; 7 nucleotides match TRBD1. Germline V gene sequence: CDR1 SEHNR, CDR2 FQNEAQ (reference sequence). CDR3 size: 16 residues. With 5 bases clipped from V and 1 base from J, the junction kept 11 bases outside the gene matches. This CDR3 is CASSPMTGILSYEQYF. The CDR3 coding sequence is TGTGCCAGCAGCCCTATGACAGGGATCTTGTCCTACGAGCAGTACTTC.

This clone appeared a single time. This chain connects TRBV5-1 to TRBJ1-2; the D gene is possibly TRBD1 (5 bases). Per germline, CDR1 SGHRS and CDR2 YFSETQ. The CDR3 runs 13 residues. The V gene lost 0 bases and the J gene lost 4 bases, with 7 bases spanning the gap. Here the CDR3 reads CASSLGQLYGYTF. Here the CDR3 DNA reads TGCGCCAGCAGCTTGGGACAGCTCTATGGCTACACCTTC.

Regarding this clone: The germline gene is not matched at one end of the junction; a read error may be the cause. This chain's CDR3 is CASSLGELHEQYF. The DNA for the CDR3 is TGTGCTAGCAGCTTAGGCGAACTCCACGAGCAGTACTTC. The chain combines TRBV7-7 with TRBJ2-7; D gene unclear. In germline, CDR1 is SSHAT, CDR2 FNYEAQ (reference sequence). The CDR3 contains 13 residues.

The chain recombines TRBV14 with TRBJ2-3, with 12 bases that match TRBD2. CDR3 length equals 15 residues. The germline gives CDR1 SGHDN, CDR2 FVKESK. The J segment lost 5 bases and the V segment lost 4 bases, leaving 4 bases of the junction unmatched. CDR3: CASSPPGLAGDTQYF. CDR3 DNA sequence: TGTGCCAGCAGCCCTCCGGGACTAGCGGGAGATACGCAGTATTTT. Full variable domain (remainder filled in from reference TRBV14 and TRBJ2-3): EAGVTQFPSHSVIEKGQTVTLRCDPISGHDNLYWYRRVMGKEIKFLLHFVKESKQDESGMPNNRFLAERTGGTYSTLKVQPAELEDSGVYFCASSPPGLAGDTQYFGPGTRLTVL.

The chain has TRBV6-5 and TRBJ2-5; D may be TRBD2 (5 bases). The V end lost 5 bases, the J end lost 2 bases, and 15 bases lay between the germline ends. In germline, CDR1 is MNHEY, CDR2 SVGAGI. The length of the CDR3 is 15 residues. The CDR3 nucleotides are TGTGCCAGCAGTCTATACCCGGGGTTTCAAGAGACCCAGTACTTC. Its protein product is CASSLYPGFQETQYF.

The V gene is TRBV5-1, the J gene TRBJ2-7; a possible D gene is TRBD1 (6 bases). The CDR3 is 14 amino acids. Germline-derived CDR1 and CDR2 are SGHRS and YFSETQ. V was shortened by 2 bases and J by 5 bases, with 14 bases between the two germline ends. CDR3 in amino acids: CASSFLDSSHEQYF. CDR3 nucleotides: TGCGCCAGCAGCTTCCTGGACAGTTCCCACGAGCAGTACTTC.

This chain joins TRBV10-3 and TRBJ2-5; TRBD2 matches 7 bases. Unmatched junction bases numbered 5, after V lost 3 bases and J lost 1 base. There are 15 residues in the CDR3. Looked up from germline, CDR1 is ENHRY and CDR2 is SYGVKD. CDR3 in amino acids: CAISEPGLTQETQYF. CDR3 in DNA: TGTGCCATCAGTGAACCGGGACTAACCCAAGAGACCCAGTACTTC.

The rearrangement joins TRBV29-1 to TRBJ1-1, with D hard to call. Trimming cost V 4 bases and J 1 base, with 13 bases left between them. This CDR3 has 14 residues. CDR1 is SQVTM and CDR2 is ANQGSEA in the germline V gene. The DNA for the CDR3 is TGCAGCGTTGGAGCATGGGCCGGGAACACTGAAGCTTTCTTT. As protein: CSVGAWAGNTEAFF.

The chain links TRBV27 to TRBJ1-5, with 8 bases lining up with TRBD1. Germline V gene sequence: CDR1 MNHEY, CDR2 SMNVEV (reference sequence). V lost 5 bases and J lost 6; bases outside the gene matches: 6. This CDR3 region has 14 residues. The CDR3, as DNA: TGTGCCAGCAGTAGAGGACAGGGAGGTCAGCCCCAGCATTTT. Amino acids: CASSRGQGGQPQHF.

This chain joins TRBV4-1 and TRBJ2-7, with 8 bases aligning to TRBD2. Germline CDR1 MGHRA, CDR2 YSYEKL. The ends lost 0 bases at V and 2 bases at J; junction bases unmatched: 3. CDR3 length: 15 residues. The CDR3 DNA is TGCGCCAGCAGCCAAGAAGCGGGAGACCCCTACGAGCAGTACTTC. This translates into CASSQEAGDPYEQYF.

The chain's CDR3 is CASSQDLVRYSGSAGELFF. The DNA for the CDR3 is TGCGCCAGCAGCCAAGATCTTGTTCGCTATAGCGGGAGCGCCGGGGAGCTGTTTTTT. The rearrangement joins TRBV4-1 to TRBJ2-2; the match to TRBD2 covers 9 bases. Germline CDR1 reads MGHRA; CDR2 reads YSYEKL. After removal of 0 bases from V and 6 bases from J, the junction contained 14 bases not matched to a gene. The CDR3 consists of 19 residues.

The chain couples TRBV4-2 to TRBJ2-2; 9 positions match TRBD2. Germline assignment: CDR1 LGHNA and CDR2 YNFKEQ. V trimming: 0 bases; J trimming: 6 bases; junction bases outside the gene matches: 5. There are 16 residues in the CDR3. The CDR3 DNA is TGTGCCAGCAGCCAAGAAGGCGCGGGAGGGTCCGGGGAGCTGTTTTTT. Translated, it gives CASSQEGAGGSGELFF.

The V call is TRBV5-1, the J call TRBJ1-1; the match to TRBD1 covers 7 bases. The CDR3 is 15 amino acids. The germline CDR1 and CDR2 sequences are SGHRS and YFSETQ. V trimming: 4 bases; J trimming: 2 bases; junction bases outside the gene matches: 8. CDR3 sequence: CASSHGTVLNTEAFF. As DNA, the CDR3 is TGCGCCAGCAGCCATGGGACAGTCCTTAACACTGAAGCTTTCTTT. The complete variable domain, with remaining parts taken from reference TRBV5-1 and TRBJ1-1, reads KAGVTQTPRYLIKTRGQQVTLSCSPISGHRSVSWYQQTPGQGLQFLFEYFSETQRNKGNFPGRFSGRQFSNSRSEMNVSTLELGDSALYLCASSHGTVLNTEAFFGQGTRLTVV.

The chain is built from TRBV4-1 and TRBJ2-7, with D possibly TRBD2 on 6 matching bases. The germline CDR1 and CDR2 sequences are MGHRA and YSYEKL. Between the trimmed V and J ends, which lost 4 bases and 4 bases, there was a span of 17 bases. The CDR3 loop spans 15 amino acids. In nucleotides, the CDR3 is TGCGCCAGCAGCCCTACCGCACGGGGGAGATACGAGCAGTACTTC. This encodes CASSPTARGRYEQYF.

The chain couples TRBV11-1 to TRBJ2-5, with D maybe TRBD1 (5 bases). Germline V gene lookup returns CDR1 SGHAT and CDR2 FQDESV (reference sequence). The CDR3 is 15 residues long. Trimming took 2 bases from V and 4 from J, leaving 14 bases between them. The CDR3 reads CASSLFDLGAETQYF. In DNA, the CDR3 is TGTGCCAGCAGCTTATTCGATTTAGGGGCAGAGACCCAGTACTTC.

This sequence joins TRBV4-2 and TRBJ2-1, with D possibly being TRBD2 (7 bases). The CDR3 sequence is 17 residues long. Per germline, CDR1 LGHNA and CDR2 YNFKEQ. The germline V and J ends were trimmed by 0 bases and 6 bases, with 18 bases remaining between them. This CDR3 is CASSQDNGLGGRNEQFF. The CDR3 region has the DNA TGTGCCAGCAGCCAAGATAATGGACTAGGGGGTCGCAATGAGCAGTTCTTC.

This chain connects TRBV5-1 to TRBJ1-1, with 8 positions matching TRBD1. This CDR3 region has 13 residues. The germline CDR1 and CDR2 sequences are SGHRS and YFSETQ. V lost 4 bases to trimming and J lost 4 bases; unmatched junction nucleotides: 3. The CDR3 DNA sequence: TGCGCCAGCAGCCAGACAGGGGCCACTGAAGCTTTCTTT. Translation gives CASSQTGATEAFF. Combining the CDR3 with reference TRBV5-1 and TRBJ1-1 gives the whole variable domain KAGVTQTPRYLIKTRGQQVTLSCSPISGHRSVSWYQQTPGQGLQFLFEYFSETQRNKGNFPGRFSGRQFSNSRSEMNVSTLELGDSALYLCASSQTGATEAFFGQGTRLTVV.

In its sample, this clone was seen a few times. This chain's CDR3 is CASSYSGTPNYGYTF. The CDR3 DNA follows: TGTGCCAGCAGTTACTCCGGGACACCAAACTATGGCTACACCTTC. This chain links TRBV6-6 with TRBJ1-2; D is possibly TRBD1 (6 bases). CDR3 length equals 15 residues. The ends were cut back, 0 bases at V and 2 bases at J, with 10 bases in the middle. Germline V CDR1 and CDR2: MNHNY, SVGAGI (reference sequence).

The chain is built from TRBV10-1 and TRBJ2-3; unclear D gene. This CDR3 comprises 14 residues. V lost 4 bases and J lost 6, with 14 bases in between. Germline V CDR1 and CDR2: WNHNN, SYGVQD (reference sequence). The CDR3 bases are TGCGCCAGCAGTGGGAATAGCCTGTTCGATACGCAGTATTTT. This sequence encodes CASSGNSLFDTQYF.

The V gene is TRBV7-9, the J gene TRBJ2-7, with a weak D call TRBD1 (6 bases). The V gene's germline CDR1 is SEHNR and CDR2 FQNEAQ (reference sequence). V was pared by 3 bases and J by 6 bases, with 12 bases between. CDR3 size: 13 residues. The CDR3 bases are TGTGCCAGCAGCTTTGTGATAGGGGGCGAGCAGTACTTC. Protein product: CASSFVIGGEQYF.

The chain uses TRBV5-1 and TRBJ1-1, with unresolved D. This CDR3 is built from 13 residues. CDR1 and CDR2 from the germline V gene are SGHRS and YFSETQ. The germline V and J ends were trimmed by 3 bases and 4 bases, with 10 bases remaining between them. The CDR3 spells CASSWGVGTEAFF. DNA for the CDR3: TGCGCCAGCAGCTGGGGAGTGGGCACTGAAGCTTTCTTT.

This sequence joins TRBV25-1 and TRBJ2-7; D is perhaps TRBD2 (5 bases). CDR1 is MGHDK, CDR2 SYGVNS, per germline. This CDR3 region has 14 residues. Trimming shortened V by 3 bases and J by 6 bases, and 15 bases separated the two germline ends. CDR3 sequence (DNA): TGTGCCAGCAGTGAGGGTGGGAGTGCACCCGAGCAGTACTTC. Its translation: CASSEGGSAPEQYF.

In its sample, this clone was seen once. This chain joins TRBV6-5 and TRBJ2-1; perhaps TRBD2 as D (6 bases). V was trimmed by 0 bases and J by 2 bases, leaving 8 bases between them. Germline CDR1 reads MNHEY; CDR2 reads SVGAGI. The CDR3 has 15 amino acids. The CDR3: CASSYSVAAYNEQFF. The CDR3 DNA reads TGTGCCAGCAGTTACTCGGTAGCGGCCTACAATGAGCAGTTCTTC.